This T cell receptor (beta chain) was captured by sequencing in a study of cytomegalovirus exposure and HLA in healthy donors. A multiplex PCR was run with 60 Vbeta primers and 13 Jbeta primers. Libraries were prepared by immunoSEQ multiplex PCR; TCRdb keeps only in-frame clonotypes and omits some of them. The sample lists just over 150,000 clones, roughly 81% occurring once. The sequencing sample was made of PBMCs. This TCR came from a man between 18 and 29 years old in good health and CMV-seropositive.

The CDR3 reads CASSVGSGMGNEQYF. The CDR3 DNA is TGTGCCAGCAGCGTCGGATCAGGGATGGGAAACGAGCAGTACTTC. The chain employs TRBV9 and TRBJ2-7, with D possibly being TRBD1 (5 bases). Trimming pared 2 bases from V and 5 bases from J, leaving 17 bases between. The CDR3 extends over 15 amino acids. Looked up from germline, CDR1 is SGDLS and CDR2 is YYNGEE.